The 9 T cell receptor beta chains presented below share a single source sample, sequenced in a study of cytomegalovirus exposure and HLA in healthy donors. The PCR was carried out with 60 Vbeta primers and 13 Jbeta primers. The method was immunoSEQ multiplex PCR; TCRdb's version includes in-frame clones alone and lacks a portion of them. The table includes 95,000 to 150,000 clones, over 75% detected once. Sequencing was carried out using PBMCs. The origin of the receptors is a woman aged 40-49 years in good health and CMV-seropositive.

This clone was picked up a small number of times. The gene calls are TRBV7-3 and TRBJ2-6, with a weak D call TRBD1 (5 bases). CDR3 length equals 17 residues. Germline V gives CDR1 SGHTA, CDR2 FQGTGA. Trimming took off 4 bases at V and 0 bases at J, with 13 bases between the two ends. This chain's CDR3 is CASSSREKVSGANVLTF. The DNA of the CDR3 is TGTGCCAGCAGCTCCAGGGAAAAAGTCTCTGGGGCCAACGTCCTGACTTTC.

The chain uses TRBV6-5 and TRBJ1-2; D ambiguous. The V gene lost 8 bases and the J gene lost 0 bases, with 13 bases spanning the gap. The CDR3 is made up of 14 amino acids. CDR1 is MNHEY and CDR2 is SVGAGI in the germline V gene. CDR3 sequence: CASREGGTNYGYTF. The CDR3 DNA sequence: TGTGCCAGCCGTGAGGGCGGAACTAACTATGGCTACACCTTC.

The V gene is TRBV28, the J gene TRBJ1-2; maybe TRBD1 (6 bases). Trimming took off 10 bases at V and 12 bases at J, with 12 bases between the two ends. CDR1 is MDHEN and CDR2 is SYDVKM in the germline V gene. This CDR3 has 9 amino acids. Here the CDR3 reads CAIDGGNTF. The CDR3 bases are TGTGCCATCGATGGGGGCAACACCTTC.

The chain recombines TRBV29-1 with TRBJ2-7, with D maybe TRBD1 (5 bases). Deletions cut 5 bases from V and 0 bases from J, with 11 bases between. In germline, CDR1 is SQVTM, CDR2 ANQGSEA. CDR3 length: 13 amino acids. CDR3 in DNA: TGCAGCGTTCAGTGGGGCGGCTCCTACGAGCAGTACTTC. The encoded protein is CSVQWGGSYEQYF.

This rearrangement joins TRBV5-4 to TRBJ1-1; 9 bases agree with TRBD1. Trimming cost V 0 bases and J 11 bases; bases outside gene matches: 2. The germline CDR1 and CDR2 sequences are SGHNT and YYREEE (reference sequence). This CDR3 is built from 12 residues. In DNA, the CDR3 is TGTGCCAGCAGCTTGGGGACAGGGGCGGCTTTCTTT. As protein: CASSLGTGAAFF.

The chain couples TRBV28 to TRBJ2-2, with D possibly TRBD1 on 7 matching bases. With 5 bases removed from V and 3 bases from J, the gap between germline ends came to 19 bases. The CDR3 length is 17 residues. Germline V CDR1 and CDR2: MDHEN, SYDVKM. CDR3 protein: CASSGNLGRGDTGELFF. CDR3 DNA sequence: TGTGCCAGCAGTGGAAACTTGGGCAGGGGGGACACCGGGGAGCTGTTTTTT.

This sequence joins TRBV10-2 and TRBJ2-7; tentatively, D is TRBD2 (5 bases). Trimming took off 3 bases at V and 6 bases at J, with 15 bases between the two ends. Germline values: CDR1 WSHSY, CDR2 SAAADI. The length of the CDR3 is 14 residues. CDR3 amino acids: CASSEGTFGGEQYF. DNA for the CDR3: TGCGCCAGCAGTGAAGGCACCTTCGGAGGCGAGCAGTACTTC.

The CDR3 region is CASSARQTMNTEAFF. CDR3 in DNA: TGTGCCAGCAGTGCCCGACAGACAATGAACACTGAAGCTTTCTTT. The gene calls are TRBV2 and TRBJ1-1, with a possible D match to TRBD1 (5 bases). CDR3 size: 15 residues. Germline V gene lookup returns CDR1 SNHLY and CDR2 FYNNEI. Trimming removed 4 bases at V and 0 bases at J, with 12 bases between.

V gene TRBV28 combines with J gene TRBJ1-2; perhaps TRBD1 as D (5 bases). V was shortened by 5 bases and J by 1 base, with 14 bases between the two germline ends. The V gene's germline CDR1 is MDHEN and CDR2 SYDVKM. The CDR3 totals 15 residues. The CDR3, as DNA: TGTGCCAGCAGTCGCCCGGACACCCTTAACTATGGCTACACCTTC. As protein: CASSRPDTLNYGYTF.